This T cell receptor beta chain was recovered during a study of blood T cell dynamics during melanoma immunotherapy. In the study overall: Standard first-line treatment here was pembrolizumab or nivolumab plus ipilimumab in metastatic melanoma.

As to time point: pre-treatment baseline. Samples come from before therapy and from week 3 after the first blockade cycle. Apart from a couple of fast progressors, RECIST 1.1 response was judged 12 weeks post-infusion. V lost 8 bases and J lost 2; bases outside the gene matches: 17. The CDR3 has 17 residues. Germline CDR1 reads MDHEN; CDR2 reads SYDVKM. Each bulk PBMC sample had roughly 400 ng DNA loaded. Measured with immunoSEQ multiplex PCR; TCRdb has only the in-frame clones, and not every one. In the table there are roughly 22,000 clones, roughly nine tenths of which are singletons. The receptor was isolated from a human donor with melanoma. This material consisted of blood, taken from a patient treated with checkpoint blockade. This chain joins TRBV28 and TRBJ1-2; TRBD1 matches at 7 bases. The CDR3 sequence is CASWRGIGEGANYGYTF. The CDR3 region has the DNA TGTGCCAGCTGGAGGGGCATCGGCGAGGGGGCGAACTATGGCTACACCTTC.